This T cell receptor beta chain was found in a study of OX40 agonist ivuxolimab in advanced cancers. Study outcomes and limitations: Clonal expansion among partial responders at 0.1-3.0 mg/kg ranked near the lowest.

On this clone: Its antigen is not known.

Only in-frame clones appear in the TCRdb table, and some are missing; sequencing was by immunoSEQ multiplex PCR. This table has around 26,000 clones, around nine tenths appearing once. The receptor was isolated from an adult with an advanced solid tumor such as melanoma, head and neck, liver or kidney cancer. The sample here was CD4+ or CD8+ T cells sorted from blood, taken in a trial of the OX40 agonist ivuxolimab.

The CDR3 loop reads CASAGFGELFF. CDR3 nucleotides: TGTGCCAGCGCTGGATTTGGGGAACTGTTTTTT. The rearrangement joins TRBV28 to TRBJ1-4; no firm D call. Germline-derived CDR1 and CDR2 are MDHEN and SYDVKM. The CDR3 covers 11 residues. Trimming left V 8 bases short and J 12 bases short, with 13 bases between. The entire variable domain, with the rest obtained from reference TRBV28 and TRBJ1-4, is as follows: DVKVTQSSRYLVKRTGEKVFLECVQDMDHENMFWYRQDPGLGLRLIYFSYDVKMKEKGDIPEGYSVSREKKERFSLILESASTNQTSMYLCASAGFGELFFGSGTQLSVL.